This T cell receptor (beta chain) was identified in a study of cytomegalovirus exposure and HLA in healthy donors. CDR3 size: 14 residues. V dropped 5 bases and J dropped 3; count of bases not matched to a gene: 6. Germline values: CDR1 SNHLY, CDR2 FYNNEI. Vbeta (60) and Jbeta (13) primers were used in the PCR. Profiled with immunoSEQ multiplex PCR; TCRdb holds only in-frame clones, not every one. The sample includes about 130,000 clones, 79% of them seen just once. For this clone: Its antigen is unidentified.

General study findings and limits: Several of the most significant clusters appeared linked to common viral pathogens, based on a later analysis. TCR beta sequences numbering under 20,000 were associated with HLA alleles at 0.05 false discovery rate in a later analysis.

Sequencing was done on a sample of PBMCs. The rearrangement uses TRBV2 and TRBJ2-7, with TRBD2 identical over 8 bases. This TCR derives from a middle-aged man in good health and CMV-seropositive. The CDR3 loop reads CASSRSGSIYEQYF. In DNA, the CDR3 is TGTGCCAGCAGTAGGAGCGGGAGTATCTACGAGCAGTACTTC.